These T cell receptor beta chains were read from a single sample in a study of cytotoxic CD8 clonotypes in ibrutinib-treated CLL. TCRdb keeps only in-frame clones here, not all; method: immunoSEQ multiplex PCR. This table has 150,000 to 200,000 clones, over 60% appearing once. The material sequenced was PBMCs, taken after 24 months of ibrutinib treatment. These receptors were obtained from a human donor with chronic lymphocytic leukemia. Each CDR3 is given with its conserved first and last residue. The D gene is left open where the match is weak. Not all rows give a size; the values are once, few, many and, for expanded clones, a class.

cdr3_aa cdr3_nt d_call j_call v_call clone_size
CASSQGLAAYEQYF TGTGCCAGCAGCCAGGGACTAGCGGCCTACGAGCAGTACTTC TRBD2 TRBJ2-7 TRBV11-2 NA
CASSPSTTGITDTQYF TGTGCCAGCAGCCCTTCCACAACGGGGATCACAGATACGCAGTATTTT NA TRBJ2-3 TRBV7-9 hyperexpanded
CASSPEPRAGNYGYTF TGTGCCAGCAGCCCAGAACCAAGGGCTGGTAACTATGGCTACACCTTC NA TRBJ1-2 TRBV5-4 NA
CASSVATRGANTGELFF TGTGCCAGCAGCGTAGCTACGAGGGGTGCGAACACCGGGGAGCTGTTTTTT NA TRBJ2-2 TRBV9 once
CASSRGLAPSSYNEQFF TGCGCCAGCAGCCGTGGACTAGCCCCGAGCTCCTACAATGAGCAGTTCTTC TRBD2 TRBJ2-1 TRBV4-3 NA
CASSLPGAGELFF TGTGCCAGCAGTTTACCAGGGGCCGGGGAGCTGTTTTTT NA TRBJ2-2 TRBV27 NA
CASSRALSYNEQFF TGTGCCAGCAGCCGGGCACTCTCCTACAATGAGCAGTTCTTC NA TRBJ2-1 TRBV14 NA
CASSRGLADYNEQFF TGCGCCAGCAGCCGGGGCCTAGCAGATTACAATGAGCAGTTCTTC NA TRBJ2-1 TRBV5-1 NA
CASSTYGTSGRDREQFF TGTGCCAGCAGCACTTACGGGACTAGCGGGAGGGACCGTGAGCAGTTCTTC TRBD2 TRBJ2-1 TRBV9 NA
CASSTRTSQETQYF TGTGCCAGCAGCACCCGGACAAGCCAAGAGACCCAGTACTTC NA TRBJ2-5 TRBV11-2 NA
CASSVEITDTQYF TGTGCCAGCAGTGTTGAGATCACAGATACGCAGTATTTT NA TRBJ2-3 TRBV2 NA
CASSLQPGESYEQYF TGTGCCAGCAGCTTGCAACCGGGAGAGTCCTACGAGCAGTACTTC NA TRBJ2-7 TRBV7-3 NA
CASSVKGGTEAFF TGTGCCAGCAGCGTAAAGGGGGGCACTGAAGCTTTCTTT NA TRBJ1-1 TRBV9 NA
CSVVANQETQYF TGCAGCGTTGTGGCGAACCAAGAGACCCAGTACTTC NA TRBJ2-5 TRBV29-1 NA
CASSYSTGEFYGYTF TGTGCCAGCAGTTACTCGACAGGGGAGTTCTATGGCTACACCTTC TRBD1 TRBJ1-2 TRBV6-5 NA
CASRGQFSNQPQHF TGTGCCAGCAGGGGGCAGTTTAGCAATCAGCCCCAGCATTTT TRBD1 TRBJ1-5 TRBV19 NA
CSLEGLAGGPHYNEQFF TGCAGCCTGGAGGGACTAGCGGGAGGGCCTCACTACAATGAGCAGTTCTTC TRBD2 TRBJ2-1 TRBV29-1 NA
CASSLTGRLAFF TGCGCCAGCAGCTTGACTGGGCGGCTCGCTTTCTTT NA TRBJ1-1 TRBV5-1 NA
CASSRGFGAEAFF TGTGCCAGCAGCCGGGGGTTCGGGGCTGAAGCTTTCTTT NA TRBJ1-1 TRBV2 NA
CASRQTGTSVLTF TGTGCCAGTAGGCAAACAGGGACCAGCGTCCTGACTTTC NA TRBJ2-6 TRBV19 once
CSVRGRLEQFF TGCAGCGTACGCGGCCGGCTTGAGCAGTTCTTC NA TRBJ2-1 TRBV29-1 NA
CASSPSEGRGYEQYF TGTGCCAGCTCACCAAGCGAGGGGCGCGGGTACGAGCAGTACTTC NA TRBJ2-7 TRBV18 few
CASSETGFNQPQHF TGTGCCAGCAGTGAGACAGGGTTCAATCAGCCCCAGCATTTT TRBD1 TRBJ1-5 TRBV7-2 NA
CASSPRTGFGEKLFF TGTGCCAGCAGCCCTAGGACAGGGTTCGGGGAAAAACTGTTTTTT TRBD1 TRBJ1-4 TRBV9 NA
CASSVGQGSNQPQHF TGTGCCAGCAGCGTTGGACAGGGTAGCAATCAGCCCCAGCATTTT TRBD1 TRBJ1-5 TRBV5-6 NA
CASSEYRLAGLFF TGTGCCAGCAGTGAATATCGACTAGCGGGGCTGTTTTTT TRBD2 TRBJ2-2 TRBV25-1 NA
CASSQDRGSGGYEQYF TGCGCCAGCAGCCAAGATCGGGGTAGCGGGGGGTACGAGCAGTACTTC TRBD2 TRBJ2-7 TRBV4-3 NA